This entry lists 10 T cell receptor beta chains sequenced from one sample in a study of CD8+CD57+ T cells in acquired aplastic anemia. Whoever was chosen for sequencing had shown CD8+CD57+ cell expansion by flow cytometry. Genomic DNA acted as the template from which TCR beta VDJ combination and CDR3 sequence profiling were carried out. TCRdb passed the reads through MiXCR, listing each CDR3 protein once. This repertoire shows more than 150,000 distinct CDR3 sequences, about half found once; its top ten account for roughly 2.9%. The source material was sorted CD4+, CD8+, or CD8+CD57+ T cells (not recorded which) from PBMCs. The receptors stem from a human donor with aplastic anemia.

This clonotype occurred many times. V usage is TRBV5-5 and J usage is TRBJ2-5; D may match TRBD1 or TRBD2 (6 bases each). V lost 4 bases and J lost 2, with 21 bases in between. The CDR3 is made up of 17 amino acids. Looked up from germline, CDR1 is SGHKS and CDR2 is YYEKEE (reference sequence). As DNA, the CDR3 is TGTGCCAGCAGCCCTTTCCCTTCCGGGGGCCGGCAAGAGACCCAGTACTTC. It specifies CASSPFPSGGRQETQYF.

This clonotype was found a few times. The gene calls are TRBV24-1 and TRBJ1-1; TRBD1 is a possible D gene (6 bases). The CDR3 covers 13 residues. Per the germline V gene, CDR1 is KGHDR and CDR2 is SFDVKD. V was pared by 5 bases and J by 4 bases, with 10 bases between. The CDR3 DNA follows: TGTGCCACCAGTGGAAAAGGGGGCACTGAAGCTTTCTTT. Translated: CATSGKGGTEAFF.

The V call is TRBV10-3, the J call TRBJ2-2; D gene uncertain. There are 13 residues in the CDR3. V was shortened by 10 bases and J by 0 bases, with 9 bases between the two germline ends. CDR1 is ENHRY and CDR2 is SYGVKD in the germline V gene. CDR3 bases: TGTGCCACCAAGGGAACGAACACCGGGGAGCTGTTTTTT. It codes for CATKGTNTGELFF.

The chain links TRBV2 to TRBJ1-2; D remains ambiguous. The CDR3 is 13 residues long. V was clipped by 3 bases and J by 4 bases, with 9 bases between them. CDR1 is SNHLY and CDR2 is FYNNEI in the germline V gene. The DNA for the CDR3 is TGTGCCAGCAGTGAGCAGGTCGCCTATGGCTACACCTTC. This sequence encodes CASSEQVAYGYTF.

The rearrangement links TRBV6-1 to TRBJ1-4, with TRBD1 identical over 8 bases. The V segment lost 5 bases and the J segment 5 bases; nucleotides outside the gene matches: 4. Germline assignment: CDR1 MNHNS and CDR2 SASEGT. This CDR3 contains 14 residues. CDR3 sequence reads: CASSPRDRNEKLFF. The CDR3 coding sequence is TGTGCCAGCAGTCCCCGGGACAGGAATGAAAAACTGTTTTTT.

A remark on this clonotype: A much larger clone differs by one base, so this may be a read error. The chain uses TRBV5-1 and TRBJ2-5; 11 nucleotides line up with TRBD2. Trimming took 4 bases from V and 2 from J; bases not matched to a gene: 4. CDR1 and CDR2 from the germline V gene are SGHRS and YFSETQ. The CDR3 extends over 15 amino acids. CDR3 protein: CASSPRLAGQETQYF. The CDR3 nucleotides read TGCGCCAGCAGCCCGAGACTAGCGGGACAAGAGACCCAGTACTTC.

Only one count was recorded for this clonotype. The chain links TRBV12-3 or TRBV12-4 to TRBJ2-1, with D uncertain. Trimming pared 3 bases from V and 15 bases from J, leaving 12 bases between. The length of the CDR3 is 11 residues. The CDR3 bases are TGTGCCAGCAGTTTTGATAAGGATTCGTTCTTC. Amino acids: CASSFDKDSFF.

This clonotype was counted at least ten times. This chain connects TRBV25-1 to TRBJ1-2; D remains unclear. Trimming took off 1 base at V and 8 bases at J, with 5 bases between the two ends. Germline V gene sequence: CDR1 MGHDK, CDR2 SYGVNS. CDR3 length: 11 residues. This CDR3 is CASSESRGYTF. The CDR3 DNA is TGTGCCAGCAGTGAATCGAGGGGCTACACCTTC.

Many counts were recorded for this clonotype. The chain couples TRBV7-2 to TRBJ1-1, with D unclear. V lost 3 bases and J lost 7, with 12 bases in between. The CDR3 extends over 13 amino acids. Germline values: CDR1 SGHTA, CDR2 FQGNSA. Here the CDR3 reads CASSLRLANEAFF. For the CDR3, the DNA is TGTGCCAGCAGCTTGAGGCTAGCAAATGAAGCTTTCTTT.

In its sample, this clonotype was seen many times. The V call is TRBV6-5, the J call TRBJ1-1; 9 nucleotides agree with TRBD1. The ends lost 0 bases at V and 4 bases at J; junction bases unmatched: 0. CDR1 MNHEY and CDR2 SVGAGI come from the germline V gene. There are 14 residues in the CDR3. The CDR3 DNA is TGTGCCAGCAGTTACTCGGGACAGGGCACTGAAGCTTTCTTT. Translated, it gives CASSYSGQGTEAFF.